This TCR beta chain was found in a study of graft-versus-host responses after intestinal transplantation. About the research overall: Recipients across the board were started on anti-thymocyte globulin induction, then kept on tacrolimus and steroids for about 3 years.

Profiling relied on immunoSEQ multiplex PCR, and the TCRdb table lists in-frame clones only, not all of them. Among about 86,000 clones listed, about 87% were seen once. Study outcomes and limitations: Present in recipient marrow, GvH clones included some that appeared first in ileum or blood. The presence of high graft-versus-host to host-versus-graft clonal ratios in allografts characterized patients with graft-donor T cell macrochimerism.

As concerns this clone: Its antigen remains unknown.

Germline CDR1 is MNHNS and CDR2 is SASEGT. The CDR3 runs 10 residues. Trimming removed 6 bases at V and 6 bases at J, with 5 bases between. This chain joins TRBV6-1 and TRBJ1-2; no clear D gene. The receptor's source is a human donor who was the organ donor for an intestinal transplant. The sequences come from unstimulated CD4+ T cells sorted from spleen or lymph node cells, collected before transplant. The CDR3 DNA reads as TGTGCCAGCAGGGGCAATGGCTACACCTTC. Amino acid sequence: CASRGNGYTF.